This entry concerns a single T cell receptor (beta chain). This sample was taken from a study of identical twins. TCRdb re-analysed the 5' RACE reads in MiXCR, keeping a single row per CDR3 protein. This table holds hundreds of thousands of distinct CDR3 sequences, less than 8% found once. V lost 5 bases and J 5 bases, leaving 18 bases between the germline ends. This CDR3 contains 14 residues. Germline V gene data show CDR1 as DFQATT and CDR2 as SNEGSKA (reference sequence). The sample was also linked to a second study, of yellow fever vaccine responses in identical twins.

The chain employs TRBV20-1 and TRBJ1-1; D is possibly TRBD1 (6 bases). Sequenced: memory (CD45RO+) T cells sorted from blood. This receptor was taken from a woman aged 18-29 years in good health. This CDR3 is CSAPPPRRGTEAFF. Written as DNA, the CDR3 is TGCAGTGCTCCGCCTCCCCGCAGGGGTACTGAAGCTTTCTTT.